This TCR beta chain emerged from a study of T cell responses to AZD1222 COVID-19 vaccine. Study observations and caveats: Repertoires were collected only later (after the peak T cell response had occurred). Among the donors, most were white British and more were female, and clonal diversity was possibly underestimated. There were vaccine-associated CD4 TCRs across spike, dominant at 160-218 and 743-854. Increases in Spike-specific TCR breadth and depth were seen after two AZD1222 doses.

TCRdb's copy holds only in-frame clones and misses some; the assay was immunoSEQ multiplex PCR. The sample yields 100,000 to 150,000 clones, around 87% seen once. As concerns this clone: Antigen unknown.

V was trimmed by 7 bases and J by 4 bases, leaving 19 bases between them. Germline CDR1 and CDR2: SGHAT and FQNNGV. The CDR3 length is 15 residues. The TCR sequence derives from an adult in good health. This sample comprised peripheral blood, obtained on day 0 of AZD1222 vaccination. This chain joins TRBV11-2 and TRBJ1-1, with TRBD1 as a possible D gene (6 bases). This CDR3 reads CASILQAGVTTEAFF. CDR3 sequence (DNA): TGTGCCAGCATACTACAGGCAGGGGTGACCACTGAAGCTTTCTTT.